This T cell receptor beta chain was observed in a study of STAT5B mutations in CD4+ large granular lymphocyte leukemia. On this clone itself: Its antigen is unknown.

The length of the CDR3 is 16 residues. V gave up 3 bases and J gave up 2 bases, with 17 bases separating them. In germline, CDR1 is SGHTA, CDR2 FQGNSA. Points from the study as a whole: 8/27 top patient clones versus 2/35 control clones were TRBV06-family. Main leukemic clonotypes were patient-specific, but roughly 23% appeared at low frequency elsewhere.

Study processing details: A productive frequency of 2.59 x 10-5 was the lowest detectable. Clones were sequenced by immunoSEQ multiplex PCR, and TCRdb holds only the in-frame ones, with some missing. That table is the source of V, J and clone size, and D and trimming were worked out from the DNA. The sample holds some 34,000 clones, around 80% seen once. The clonotype comes from a human donor in good health. This chain joins TRBV7-2 and TRBJ2-7, with D possibly matching TRBD1 (6 bases). The material sequenced was CD4+ T cells from blood buffy coats. This CDR3 reads CASSLGQGIETYEQYF. Written as DNA, the CDR3 is TGTGCCAGCAGCTTGGGTCAGGGGATAGAGACCTACGAGCAGTACTTC.